This record looks at one T cell receptor beta chain sequence and its context. Trimming removed 4 bases from V and 5 bases from J, with 6 bases in between. Germline V lookup: CDR1 KGHDR, CDR2 SFDVKD. The CDR3 covers 12 residues. These data belong to a study of control samples from healthy donors and cancer patients. Data came from immunoSEQ multiplex PCR; TCRdb stores just in-frame clones and leaves some out. In the table there are over 50,000 clones, about four fifths of which are singletons. This TCR derives from a man aged 70-80 years in good health. Sequencing was done on a sample of blood. The rearrangement links TRBV24-1 to TRBJ2-3; D uncertain. DNA for the CDR3: TGTGCCACCAGTGACTTTCAAGATACGCAGTATTTT. It codes for CATSDFQDTQYF.